The rows below give T cell receptor beta chains drawn from one sample of a study of CD8+CD57+ T cells in acquired aplastic anemia. Via MiXCR, TCRdb re-called the reads, giving one row per CDR3 protein. The sample records 200,000 to 250,000 distinct CDR3 sequences, under 65% being singletons. Sequences were obtained from sorted CD4+, CD8+, or CD8+CD57+ T cells (not recorded which) from PBMCs. The receptors stem from a human donor in good health. CDR3s include the opening cysteine and the closing phenylalanine or tryptophan.

>TRBJ1-2|TRBV6-2/TRBV6-3
CASSYEGAFYGYTF
>TRBJ2-5|TRBV10-2
CASSDQLVGETQYF
>TRBJ1-1|TRBV6-5
CASMEGTEAFF
>TRBJ1-2|TRBV20-1
CSARAGSGGYTF
>TRBJ2-1|TRBV10-2
CASSEPASGGLNEQFF
>TRBJ2-1|TRBV6-9
CASRPTGYEQFF
>TRBJ2-1|TRBV5-1
CASSFTGFEQFF
>TRBJ2-3|TRBV7-9
CASSSPGRSTDTQYF
>TRBJ2-1|TRBV20-1
CSAGDRQGTHNEQFF
>TRBJ2-5|TRBV6-6
CASSRTSAYQETQYF
>TRBJ1-1|TRBV2
CASFKQGAGTEAFF
>TRBJ1-2|TRBV7-8
CASRQAGGAAGYTF
>TRBJ2-1|TRBV29-1
CSVEGGVNEQFF
>TRBJ2-1|TRBV10-3
CAISESAGGLDEQFF
>TRBJ1-1|TRBV15
CATGSTRTGDTEAFF
>TRBJ2-7|TRBV19
CASSPRTGVAYEQYF
>TRBJ2-7|TRBV7-9
CASSSLDGLSTASSYEQYF
>TRBJ1-6|TRBV9
CASSVGNAPLHF
>TRBJ2-4|TRBV20-1
CSASPWTGQNIQYF
>TRBJ1-2|TRBV20-1
CSAPREGEGYGYTF
>TRBJ2-7|TRBV14
CASSHTGMGTYEQYF
>TRBJ1-1|TRBV5-1
CASSLGDATLGEAFF
>TRBJ2-5|TRBV24-1
CATSLPTGPETQYF
>TRBJ2-7|TRBV20-1
CSARVGGSYEQYF
>TRBJ2-7|TRBV12-3/TRBV12-4
CASSWASRDEQYF
>TRBJ2-1|TRBV25-1
CASSARGEWESYNEQFF
>TRBJ2-7|TRBV2
CASKPAVGTTYEQYF
>TRBJ2-5|TRBV5-8
CASRGRDSQETQYF
>TRBJ2-5|TRBV2
CASSENMGTERQETQYF
>TRBJ2-1|TRBV20-1
CSARDPQGEMNEQFF
>TRBJ2-1|TRBV7-8
CASSLEGSEQFF
>TRBJ1-1|TRBV19
CASSIDFMNTEAFF
>TRBJ1-1|TRBV7-8
CASRRGLNTEAFF
>TRBJ1-3|TRBV11-3
CASSLHGTVISPSIYF
>TRBJ2-7|TRBV15
CATSSGDRGYEQYF
>TRBJ2-7|TRBV11-3
CASSSGQGGSYEQYF
>TRBJ1-5|TRBV20-1
CSARDIREGNQPQHF
>TRBJ1-1|TRBV7-8
CASSPTGGFPEAFF
>TRBJ2-7|TRBV10-1
CASSDVPSGRYEQYF
>TRBJ2-3|TRBV6-6
CASSWDYLTDTQYF
>TRBJ1-2|TRBV6-4
CASSDGSLYGYTF
>TRBJ2-7|TRBV2
CASSRGQGRGYEQYF
>TRBJ2-3|TRBV20-1
CSALEGRGDTQYF
>TRBJ1-4|TRBV25-1
CASSATTGTFEKLFF
>TRBJ2-2|TRBV11-2
CASSSLAGNTGELFF
>TRBJ2-5|TRBV6-2/TRBV6-3
CASSYPRDLGETQYF
>.|TRBV15
CATSRDRAGGGSYEQYF
>TRBJ2-7|TRBV15
CATSRSRGAGGATSYEQYF
>TRBJ2-7|TRBV27
CASSLYSLDRNEQYF
>TRBJ2-5|TRBV15
CATSRPDGPRTQYF
>TRBJ1-6|TRBV5-1
CASRPGVDSPLHF
>TRBJ1-5|TRBV12-3/TRBV12-4
CASSLGQPQHF
>TRBJ1-2|TRBV7-9
CASSLNYGYTF